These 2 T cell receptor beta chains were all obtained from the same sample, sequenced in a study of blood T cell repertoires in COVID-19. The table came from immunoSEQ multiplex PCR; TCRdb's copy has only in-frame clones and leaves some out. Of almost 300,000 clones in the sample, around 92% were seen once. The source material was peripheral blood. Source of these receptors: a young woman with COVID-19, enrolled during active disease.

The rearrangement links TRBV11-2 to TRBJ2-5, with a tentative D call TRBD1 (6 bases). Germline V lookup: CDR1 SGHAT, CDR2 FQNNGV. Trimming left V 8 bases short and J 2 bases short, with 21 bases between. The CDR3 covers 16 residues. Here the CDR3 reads CASGRLVGRGQETQYF. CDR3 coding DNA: TGTGCCAGCGGTCGTCTAGTGGGCAGGGGTCAAGAGACCCAGTACTTC.

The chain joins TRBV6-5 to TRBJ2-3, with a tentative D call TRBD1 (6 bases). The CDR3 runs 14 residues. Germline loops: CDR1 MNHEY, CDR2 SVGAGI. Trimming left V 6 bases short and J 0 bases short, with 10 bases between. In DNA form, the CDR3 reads TGTGCCAGCAGCGAGGACAGAAGCACAGATACGCAGTATTTT. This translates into CASSEDRSTDTQYF.